This TCR beta chain was obtained from a study of read filtering for tumor transcriptome and immune sequencing. On the study more broadly: Transcriptome libraries were built from DNase-treated RNA.

The CDR3 is made up of 16 amino acids. Trimming took 2 bases from V and 0 from J, leaving 14 bases between them. Per germline, CDR1 KGHSH and CDR2 LQKENI. This clonotype showed up just a few times. Molecular barcoded adaptors covering alpha/delta and beta/gamma chains were used on roughly 400 ng RNA. TCRdb independently ran MiXCR on the reads; one entry per CDR3 protein. This sample has about 50,000 distinct CDR3 sequences, with approximately 18% found just once. Every patient had bone marrow sampled while the disease was active. Sequencing was carried out using a population of CD138-negative cells sorted from bone marrow. This TCR was sampled from a donor aged 40 or over with multiple myeloma. V usage is TRBV18 and J usage is TRBJ2-7, with D possibly matching TRBD2 (6 bases). The CDR3, as DNA: TGTGCCAGCTCACCAATCGGGGGAACCCGCTCCTACGAGCAGTACTTC. This codes for CASSPIGGTRSYEQYF. Full variable domain (missing parts from reference TRBV18 and TRBJ2-7): NAGVMQNPRHLVRRRGQEARLRCSPMKGHSHVYWYRQLPEEGLKFMVYLQKENIIDESGMPKERFSAEFPKEGPSILRIQQVVRGDSAAYFCASSPIGGTRSYEQYFGPGTRLTVT.